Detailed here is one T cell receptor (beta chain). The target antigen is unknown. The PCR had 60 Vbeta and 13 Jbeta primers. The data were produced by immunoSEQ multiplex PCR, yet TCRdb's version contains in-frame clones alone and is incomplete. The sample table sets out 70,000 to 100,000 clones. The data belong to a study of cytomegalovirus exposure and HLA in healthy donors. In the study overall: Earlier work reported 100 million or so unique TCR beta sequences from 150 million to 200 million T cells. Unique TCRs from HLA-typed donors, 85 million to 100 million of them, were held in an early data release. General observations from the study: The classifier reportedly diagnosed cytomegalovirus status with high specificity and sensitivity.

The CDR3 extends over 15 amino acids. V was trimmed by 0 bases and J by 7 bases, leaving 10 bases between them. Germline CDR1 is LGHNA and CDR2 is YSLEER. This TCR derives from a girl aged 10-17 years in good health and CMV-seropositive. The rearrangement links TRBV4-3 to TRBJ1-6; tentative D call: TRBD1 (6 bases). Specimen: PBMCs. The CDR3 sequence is CASSQETGTNSPLHF. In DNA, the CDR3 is TGCGCCAGCAGCCAAGAGACAGGTACCAATTCACCCCTCCACTTT.